Presented here are 16 T cell receptor beta chains from one specimen sequenced in a study of blood T cell repertoires in COVID-19. Measured with immunoSEQ multiplex PCR; TCRdb has only the in-frame clones, and not every one. The sample lists approximately 190,000 clones, approximately 79% occurring once. Material for sequencing was peripheral blood. The origin of the receptors is a man aged 25 to 40 with active or convalescent COVID-19.

The rearrangement uses TRBV28 and TRBJ1-2, with TRBD1 matching over 8 bases. Trimming at V came to 5 bases and at J to 8 bases, leaving 7 bases not matched to a gene. Germline-derived CDR1 and CDR2 are MDHEN and SYDVKM. CDR3 length: 13 residues. Here the CDR3 reads CASSGQGMGGYTF. CDR3 in DNA: TGTGCCAGCAGTGGACAGGGCATGGGAGGCTACACCTTC.

The CDR3 DNA reads as TGTGCCAGTGATGAACCGGGACAGGGGATTCATGGCTACACCTTC. Its translation is CASDEPGQGIHGYTF. V gene TRBV19 combines with J gene TRBJ1-2, with 10 positions matching TRBD1. This CDR3 has 15 residues. Germline V gene lookup returns CDR1 LNHDA and CDR2 SQIVND (reference sequence). The ends lost 8 bases at V and 6 bases at J; junction bases unmatched: 12.

Here the CDR3 reads CASSVDAASGSYEQYF. CDR3 DNA: TGTGCCAGCAGCGTAGACGCGGCAAGTGGCTCCTACGAGCAGTACTTC. This chain links TRBV9 with TRBJ2-7; D gene ambiguous. Germline CDR1 and CDR2: SGDLS and YYNGEE. The CDR3 has 16 residues. V was shortened by 0 bases and J by 0 bases, with 13 bases between the two germline ends.

This clone was picked up one time. The chain links TRBV28 to TRBJ1-2; D gene uncertain. The V gene lost 1 base and the J gene lost 7 bases, with 16 bases spanning the gap. The CDR3 totals 15 residues. CDR1 MDHEN and CDR2 SYDVKM come from the germline V gene. CDR3 region: CASSLSRQAGSGYTF. The CDR3 DNA follows: TGTGCCAGCAGTTTATCTCGCCAGGCAGGCTCTGGCTACACCTTC.

The CDR3 spells CARGGQGFREQYV. The CDR3 nucleotides are TGTGCCAGAGGGGGACAGGGGTTCCGCGAGCAGTACGTC. V gene TRBV7-3 combines with J gene TRBJ2-7, with TRBD1 identical over 10 bases. The V segment lost 9 bases and the J segment 6 bases; nucleotides outside the gene matches: 8. The CDR3 has 13 amino acids. Germline CDR1 is SGHTA and CDR2 is FQGTGA.

DNA of the CDR3: TGTGCCAGCAGCCTGAGGGGGATCACTGAAGCTTTCTTT. Encoded protein: CASSLRGITEAFF. The chain joins TRBV12-3 or TRBV12-4 to TRBJ1-1; D may be TRBD1 (6 bases). The V end lost 6 bases, the J end lost 4 bases, and 12 bases lay between the germline ends. This CDR3 has 13 amino acids.

This chain connects TRBV6-5 to TRBJ2-5; TRBD1 might be the D (5 bases). CDR1 is MNHEY and CDR2 is SVGAGI in the germline V gene. This CDR3 comprises 14 residues. V was pared by 6 bases and J by 2 bases, with 13 bases between. The CDR3 coding sequence is TGTGCCAGCAGCCTGGACAAAGCTCAAGAGACCCAGTACTTC. Its protein product is CASSLDKAQETQYF.

As regards this clone: This sample also contains other DNA sequences that code for the same CDR3. The chain employs TRBV6-5 and TRBJ1-1; D might be TRBD1 (5 bases). The CDR3 runs 12 residues. V was trimmed by 0 bases and J by 6 bases, leaving 5 bases between them. CDR1 MNHEY and CDR2 SVGAGI come from the germline V gene. The DNA of the CDR3 is TGTGCCAGCAGTTACTCAGGGGCTGAAGCTTTCTTT. This encodes CASSYSGAEAFF.

The chain recombines TRBV27 with TRBJ2-1; 9 bases agree with TRBD2. Germline loops: CDR1 MNHEY, CDR2 SMNVEV (reference sequence). The CDR3 totals 15 residues. J gave up 4 bases and V 5 bases, and 6 bases lay outside the gene matches. In DNA, the CDR3 is TGTGCCAGCAGTGTCCCGGGACTAGCTTACAATGAGCAGTTCTTC. This sequence encodes CASSVPGLAYNEQFF.

This chain links TRBV27 with TRBJ1-3; possible D gene TRBD1, 5 bases. The CDR3 runs to 15 residues. V lost 4 bases and J 3 bases, leaving 13 bases between the germline ends. Germline V gene lookup returns CDR1 MNHEY and CDR2 SMNVEV (reference sequence). The CDR3 here is CASSSRARGGNTIYF. CDR3 coding DNA: TGTGCCAGCAGTTCCAGGGCAAGGGGTGGAAACACCATATATTTT.

The CDR3 protein is CASSEEPGGSSTWGTQYF. In DNA, the CDR3 is TGCGCCAGCAGTGAGGAGCCGGGGGGCTCCTCAACCTGGGGGACCCAGTACTTC. The chain employs TRBV10-2 and TRBJ2-5; weak D call: TRBD2 (7 bases). Trimming cost V 2 bases and J 7 bases, with 26 bases left between them. This CDR3 region has 18 residues. Per germline, CDR1 WSHSY and CDR2 SAAADI.

J is TRBJ2-7 and V is TRBV7-2; TRBD1 matches 8 bases. This CDR3 spans 14 amino acids. V lost 5 bases and J lost 1; bases outside the gene matches: 4. Germline-derived CDR1 and CDR2 are SGHTA and FQGNSA. The CDR3 DNA reads TGTGCCAGCAGCCAGGACAGGGCATCCTACGAGCAGTACTTC. Its translation: CASSQDRASYEQYF.

This clone occurred once. This rearrangement joins TRBV19 to TRBJ2-4; TRBD1 agrees at 7 bases. The junction had 6 bases not matched to a gene; V was cut back by 0 bases and J by 7 bases. Germline V lookup: CDR1 LNHDA, CDR2 SQIVND (reference sequence). CDR3 length equals 15 residues. The CDR3 sequence: CASSIDRQGVNIQYF. Here the CDR3 DNA reads TGTGCCAGTAGTATAGATCGGCAGGGGGTTAACATTCAGTACTTC.

The count of this clone is one. V gene TRBV19 combines with J gene TRBJ1-1, with 7 bases matching TRBD1. V lost 10 bases and J lost 6; bases outside the gene matches: 11. The germline CDR1 and CDR2 sequences are LNHDA and SQIVND (reference sequence). The CDR3 sequence is 13 residues long. The CDR3 region is CATNRGGAPEAFF. The CDR3 DNA sequence: TGTGCCACAAACAGGGGAGGAGCCCCTGAAGCTTTCTTT.

The chain joins TRBV12-5 to TRBJ2-1; 9 bases line up with TRBD2. V lost 9 bases and J lost 4; bases outside the gene matches: 10. The CDR3 totals 15 residues. The germline gives CDR1 LGHNT, CDR2 FRNRAP. As DNA, the CDR3 is TGTGCTAGCATGTTTAGCGGGGGACTATACAATGAGCAGTTCTTC. Translating it yields CASMFSGGLYNEQFF.

J is TRBJ2-2 and V is TRBV6-2 or TRBV6-3; TRBD1 matches 7 bases. This CDR3 is 14 amino acids long. Germline loops: CDR1 MNHEY, CDR2 SVGEGT. Trimming cost V 5 bases and J 5 bases; bases outside gene matches: 5. The CDR3 protein is CASSAGQVTGELFF. In DNA form, the CDR3 reads TGTGCCAGCAGTGCCGGACAGGTGACCGGGGAGCTGTTTTTT.